Presented here are 21 T cell receptor delta chains from one specimen sequenced in a study of gamma-delta chains in newborns, infants, children. TCRdb fed the reads into CATT to redo clone calling. The sample includes 10,000 or so delta-chain clones, approximately 22% seen only once; the top ten take around 4.4%. Sequenced sample: blood. Receptors originate from a child who was a newborn, infant or young child, either healthy, febrile or measles-vaccinated (not recorded which).

The genes are TRDV2 and TRDJ1; unclear D gene. Germline CDR1 GEAIGNYY, CDR2 EKD. The CDR3 is 14 amino acids. The V end was cut by 1 base, the J end by 0 bases, with 8 bases between. In nucleotides, the CDR3 is TGTGCCTGTGACACGCTCGAAGACACCGATAAACTCATCTTT. Translated: CACDTLEDTDKLIF.

This clone was seen a few times. This chain links TRDV2 with TRDJ3; 7 bases fit TRDD3. The CDR3 runs to 19 residues. Trimming cost V 0 bases and J 0 bases; bases outside gene matches: 7. CDR1 and CDR2 (germline): GEAIGNYY, EKD. The CDR3 DNA sequence: TGTGCCTGTGACACCGTACTGGGGAAGAGCTCCTGGGACACCCGACAGATGTTTTTC. Translating gives CACDTVLGKSSWDTRQMFF.

This clone was seen only a few times. The CDR3 region has the DNA TGTGCCTGTGACAGAGTGGGGGAGATCACCGATAAACTCATCTTT. Its protein product is CACDRVGEITDKLIF. The chain links TRDV2 to TRDJ1; TRDD3 agrees at 7 bases. J was trimmed by 1 base and V by 2 bases; bases with no gene match: 6. Germline lookup yields CDR1 GEAIGNYY and CDR2 EKD. CDR3 length: 15 residues.

The CDR3 loop is CACESLLGDTRYTDKLIF. The DNA for the CDR3 is TGTGCCTGCGAATCTTTACTGGGGGATACCCGATACACCGATAAACTCATCTTT. V is TRDV2 and J is TRDJ1, with TRDD3 identical over 12 bases. CDR1 GEAIGNYY and CDR2 EKD come from the germline V gene. This CDR3 region has 18 residues. J gave up 0 bases and V 7 bases, and 14 bases lay outside the gene matches.

The V and J genes are TRDV2 and TRDJ1, with 8 nucleotides matching TRDD3. This CDR3 has 18 amino acids. Germline trimming cut 3 bases from V and 0 bases from J; bases unmatched to any gene: 14. Per the germline V gene, CDR1 is GEAIGNYY and CDR2 is EKD. The CDR3 nucleotides are TGTGCCTGTGACTTGCTGGGGGACCCTGGGGGGTACACCGATAAACTCATCTTT. Translating it yields CACDLLGDPGGYTDKLIF.

This clone has more than one count but fewer than ten. Other DNA sequences from this sample encode an identical CDR3 as well. This chain links TRDV2 with TRDJ1, with 10 bases fitting TRDD3. Losses at the gene ends were 0 bases for V and 3 bases for J; bases not matched to a gene: 3. The CDR3 runs 15 residues. CDR1 is GEAIGNYY, CDR2 EKD, per germline. This CDR3 is CACDTVGGYADKLIF. CDR3 bases: TGTGCCTGTGACACCGTAGGGGGATACGCCGATAAACTCATCTTT.

This clone has a handful of counts. A much larger clone lies a single base off, so this may be a read error. Other DNA sequences in the sample encode the same CDR3. This chain connects TRDV2 to TRDJ3; 13 bases agree with TRDD3. V lost 3 bases to trimming and J lost 1 base; unmatched junction nucleotides: 11. Germline CDR1 is GEAIGNYY and CDR2 is EKD. The CDR3 is made up of 21 amino acids. DNA for the CDR3: TGTGCCTGTGACTCCATACTGGGGGATACGCGAAATTCCTGGGACACCCGACAGATGTTTTTC. Protein: CACDSILGDTRNSWDTRQMFF.

In its sample, this clone was seen a few times. This sample also contains other DNA sequences that code for the same CDR3. The rearrangement links TRDV2 to TRDJ3; 7 nucleotides line up with TRDD3. CDR1 GEAIGNYY and CDR2 EKD come from the germline V gene. The V and J ends lost 0 bases and 1 base, in that order; junction bases with no gene match: 2. The CDR3 extends over 17 amino acids. The CDR3 bases are TGTGCCTGTGACACCGTACTGGGGTCCTGGGACACCCGACAGATGTTTTTC. It encodes CACDTVLGSWDTRQMFF.

A few counts support this clone. J is TRDJ1 and V is TRDV1; D is ambiguous. Germline-derived CDR1 and CDR2 are TSWWSYY and QGS. This CDR3 comprises 16 residues. Trimming took 1 base from V and 1 from J, leaving 13 bases between them. This CDR3 reads CALGEPRGGLTDKLIF. The CDR3 nucleotides are TGTGCTCTTGGGGAACCTCGCGGAGGCCTCACCGATAAACTCATCTTT.

A note on this clone: At one boundary the junction diverges from the germline segment, which might be a read error. The gene calls are TRDV1 and TRDJ1; 10 bases are shared with TRDD3. The CDR3 length is 24 residues. Germline CDR1 and CDR2: TSWWSYY and QGS. CDR3 bases: TGTGCTCCTGGGGAAAAAAATTCCTACAGCGGCGAATGTACTGGGGGATCTTACACCGATAAACTCATCTTT. Translating it yields CAPGEKNSYSGECTGGSYTDKLIF.

Points on this clone: An end of the junction differs from the germline gene, which may be a read error. Other DNA sequences of this sample code for an identical CDR3. The rearrangement joins TRDV2 to TRDJ1, with a possible D match to TRDD3 (5 bases). Germline V gives CDR1 GEAIGNYY, CDR2 EKD. There are 14 residues in the CDR3. The CDR3 protein is CACDELEYTDKLIF. The CDR3 DNA reads TGTGCCTGTGACGAACTGGAGTACACAGATAAACTCATCTTT.

CDR3 sequence (DNA): TGTGCCTGTGAACGCCTGGGGGACAACGATAAACTCATCTTT. Encoded protein: CACERLGDNDKLIF. This rearrangement joins TRDV2 to TRDJ1; 8 bases fit TRDD3. V trimming: 4 bases; J trimming: 4 bases; junction bases outside the gene matches: 7. The CDR3 extends over 14 amino acids. Looked up from germline, CDR1 is GEAIGNYY and CDR2 is EKD.

On this clone: One end of the junction varies from germline; a read error may be responsible. V is TRDV1 and J is TRDJ1, with D possibly TRDD2 on 8 matching bases. Germline V gives CDR1 TSWWSYY, CDR2 QGS. The CDR3 is 22 amino acids. The CDR3 reads CAIGGFLHNGYGGILYTDKLIF. CDR3 bases: TGTGCTATTGGGGGCTTCCTACACAACGGGTACGGGGGGATTTTGTACACCGATAAACTCATCTTT.

Note on this clone: A junction end diverges from the germline sequence, so it may reflect a read error. The chain carries TRDV3 and TRDJ1; 10 bases are shared with TRDD3. Germline-derived CDR1 and CDR2 are TVYSNPD and GDNSRS (reference sequence). CDR3 length equals 19 residues. In DNA, the CDR3 is TGTGCCTTTAATCACGGATACTGGGGGATCAGGTCTCACACCGATAAAATCATCTTT. Translation gives CAFNHGYWGIRSHTDKIIF. The complete variable domain, with remaining parts taken from reference TRDV3 and TRDJ1, reads CDKVTQSSPDQTVASGSEVVLLCTYDTVYSNPDLFWYRIRPDYSFQFVFYGDNSRSEGADFTQGRFSVKHILTQKAFHLVISPVRTEDSATYYCAFNHGYWGIRSHTDKIIFGKGTRVTVEP.

This clone was counted only a few times. The chain recombines TRDV2 with TRDJ3; possible D gene TRDD3, 5 bases. Germline assignment: CDR1 GEAIGNYY and CDR2 EKD. Trimming left V 0 bases short and J 0 bases short, with 8 bases between. The CDR3 totals 17 residues. CDR3 coding DNA: TGTGCCTGTGACACCCTACTGGACTCCTGGGACACCCGACAGATGTTTTTC. Translating gives CACDTLLDSWDTRQMFF.

This clone was picked up a small number of times. The rearrangement uses TRDV2 and TRDJ1; 8 bases are shared with TRDD3. The junction had 13 bases not matched to a gene; V was cut back by 0 bases and J by 11 bases. Looked up from germline, CDR1 is GEAIGNYY and CDR2 is EKD. The CDR3 is made up of 15 amino acids. This CDR3 is CACDTLLGGPRELIF. CDR3 DNA sequence: TGTGCCTGTGACACCTTACTGGGGGGCCCACGGGAGCTCATCTTT.

The chain employs TRDV2 and TRDJ1; 12 bases line up with TRDD3. Per germline, CDR1 GEAIGNYY and CDR2 EKD. The J segment lost 1 base and the V segment lost 0 bases, leaving 11 bases of the junction unmatched. This CDR3 is 19 amino acids long. CDR3 protein: CACDTVELGDTSTTDKLIF. The CDR3 bases are TGTGCCTGTGACACCGTGGAACTGGGGGATACCTCTACCACCGATAAACTCATCTTT.

On this clone: A much bigger clone sits one base away, suggesting this may be a read error. The chain links TRDV2 to TRDJ1; 9 bases are shared with TRDD3. The length of the CDR3 is 21 residues. The germline CDR1 and CDR2 sequences are GEAIGNYY and EKD. V lost 0 bases to trimming and J lost 3 bases; unmatched junction nucleotides: 22. CDR3 loop: CACDTVSPIGDTLVQADKLIF. CDR3 sequence (DNA): TGTGCCTGTGACACCGTTTCCCCTATTGGGGATACGTTAGTCCAGGCCGATAAACTCATCTTT.

The CDR3 sequence is CACDTLGDTGKLIF. The DNA for the CDR3 is TGTGCCTGTGACACACTGGGGGATACCGGGAAACTCATCTTT. This chain uses TRDV2 with TRDJ1; TRDD3 matches at 12 bases. The CDR3 has 14 residues. CDR1 is GEAIGNYY, CDR2 EKD, per germline. V lost 1 base, J lost 8 bases, and 4 bases stayed unmatched.

V usage is TRDV2 and J usage is TRDJ3; no clear D gene. The CDR3 has 15 residues. CDR1 GEAIGNYY and CDR2 EKD come from the germline V gene. The V and J ends lost 0 bases and 11 bases respectively, with 13 bases between them. CDR3 DNA sequence: TGTGCCTGTGACACCGCTGAAGTTAAAGCCCGACAGATGTTTTTC. Its translation is CACDTAEVKARQMFF.

Of note for this clone: One junction end does not reproduce the germline sequence, and a read error may be involved. The chain uses TRDV2 and TRDJ3, with 10 bases matching TRDD3. This CDR3 region has 20 residues. The V gene's germline CDR1 is GEAIGNYY and CDR2 EKD. CDR3: CACDTVGDTYSSWGTRQMFF. CDR3 DNA sequence: TGTGCCTGTGACACCGTGGGGGATACCTACAGCTCCTGGGGCACCCGACAGATGTTTTTC.